The 21 T cell receptor beta chains listed next were all sequenced from one sample in a study of blood T cell repertoires in COVID-19. The assay was immunoSEQ multiplex PCR, and TCRdb's table has in-frame clones only and misses some. The repertoire holds approximately 260,000 clones, with around 90% as singletons. The material sequenced was PBMCs or T cells enriched from blood (not recorded which). The receptors derive from a woman aged 30 to 39 with acute COVID-19.

The chain combines TRBV14 with TRBJ1-2, with 7 bases fitting TRBD1. This CDR3 is built from 17 residues. CDR1 and CDR2 (germline): SGHDN, FVKESK. Germline trimming cut 1 base from V and 4 bases from J; bases unmatched to any gene: 12. The CDR3 reads CASSQVNFGTVLYGYTF. In nucleotides, the CDR3 is TGTGCCAGCAGCCAAGTCAATTTCGGGACAGTCCTCTATGGCTACACCTTC.

The DNA for the CDR3 is TGTGCCAGCAGCTTAGGGGCTAGCTCTGGTGAGCAGTTCTTC. It codes for CASSLGASSGEQFF. The chain uses TRBV7-6 and TRBJ2-1, with TRBD2 as a possible D gene (5 bases). Germline assignment: CDR1 SGHVS and CDR2 FNYEAQ. CDR3 length equals 14 residues. Trimming stripped 1 base from V and 9 bases from J, with 13 bases between.

The chain has TRBV2 and TRBJ2-7; 7 nucleotides align to TRBD2. The CDR3 runs to 15 residues. Germline V gene data show CDR1 as SNHLY and CDR2 as FYNNEI. Unmatched junction bases numbered 6, after V lost 2 bases and J lost 2 bases. The CDR3: CASSEFGGRAYEQYF. CDR3 nucleotides: TGTGCCAGCAGTGAATTTGGAGGGAGGGCCTACGAGCAGTACTTC.

V is TRBV7-9 and J is TRBJ2-3; TRBD2 agrees at 14 bases. Germline V gene data show CDR1 as SEHNR and CDR2 as FQNEAQ (reference sequence). The CDR3 contains 16 residues. V shed 5 bases and J 8 bases; nucleotides not matched to a gene: 9. The CDR3 sequence is CASSARLAGGLGTQYF. DNA for the CDR3: TGTGCCAGCAGCGCCCGACTAGCGGGGGGGCTTGGTACGCAGTATTTT.

This chain joins TRBV28 and TRBJ1-5; 9 nucleotides align to TRBD1. The CDR3 totals 14 residues. V gave up 8 bases and J gave up 2 bases; unmatched junction bases: 4. Germline CDR1 and CDR2: MDHEN and SYDVKM. CDR3 sequence reads: CASGRTGGNQPQHF. Written as DNA, the CDR3 is TGTGCCAGCGGGCGGACAGGGGGCAATCAGCCCCAGCATTTT.

The chain joins TRBV28 to TRBJ2-1; 8 bases agree with TRBD2. The CDR3 extends over 15 amino acids. The germline gives CDR1 MDHEN, CDR2 SYDVKM. Trimming took 7 bases from V and 3 from J; bases not matched to a gene: 8. CDR3 protein: CASISPSGFYNEQFF. Here the CDR3 DNA reads TGTGCCAGCATCTCTCCTAGCGGGTTCTACAATGAGCAGTTCTTC.

V is TRBV5-5 and J is TRBJ1-6; 9 bases map to TRBD1. V gave up 6 bases and J gave up 10 bases; unmatched junction bases: 11. Germline V gene data show CDR1 as SGHKS and CDR2 as YYEKEE (reference sequence). This CDR3 is built from 15 residues. The CDR3 region is CASTISGQGNSPLHF. The CDR3 DNA is TGTGCCAGCACGATATCCGGACAGGGGAACTCACCCCTCCACTTT. Filled out from reference TRBV5-5 and TRBJ1-6, the complete variable domain reads DAGVTQSPTHLIKTRGQQVTLRCSPISGHKSVSWYQQVLGQGPQFIFQYYEKEERGRGNFPDRFSARQFPNYSSELNVNALLLGDSALYLCASTISGQGNSPLHFGNGTRLTVT.

This clone was detected a few times. CDR3: CARNNTGAGANVLTF. For the CDR3, the DNA is TGTGCCAGAAACAACACAGGGGCTGGGGCCAACGTCCTGACTTTC. V usage is TRBV5-3 and J usage is TRBJ2-6; 7 positions match TRBD1. TRBV5-3 is recorded as an ORF, its role being uncertain. The CDR3 sequence is 15 residues long. V shed 6 bases, J shed 2 bases, and the junction held 5 bases outside the gene matches.

This chain joins TRBV6-5 and TRBJ1-2; 11 bases fit TRBD1. The CDR3 length is 14 residues. With V trimmed by 5 bases and J by 6 bases, 5 bases remained unmatched. Germline V CDR1 and CDR2: MNHEY, SVGAGI. CDR3 coding DNA: TGTGCCAGCAGTATGGACAGGGGGCTGGATGGCTACACCTTC. Its translation: CASSMDRGLDGYTF.

V and J are TRBV10-3 and TRBJ1-6, with 9 bases identical to TRBD1. The CDR3 sequence is 14 residues long. V dropped 6 bases and J dropped 5; count of bases not matched to a gene: 2. Germline V CDR1 and CDR2: ENHRY, SYGVKD. DNA of the CDR3: TGTGCCATCAGGACAGGGGGGGATAATTCACCCCTCCACTTT. Protein sequence: CAIRTGGDNSPLHF.

The J gene is TRBJ2-7, the V gene TRBV11-2, with 8 bases lining up with TRBD2. With 5 bases clipped from V and 3 bases from J, the junction kept 3 bases outside the gene matches. The CDR3 has 13 residues. CDR1 is SGHAT and CDR2 is FQNNGV in the germline V gene. CDR3 nucleotides: TGTGCCAGCAGCCGCCGGGGGGGCTACGAGCAGTACTTC. Its protein is CASSRRGGYEQYF.

The chain uses TRBV25-1 and TRBJ1-5; TRBD1 might be the D (6 bases). V lost 6 bases and J lost 3, with 12 bases in between. CDR3 length: 14 amino acids. Germline V lookup: CDR1 MGHDK, CDR2 SYGVNS. The CDR3 nucleotides are TGTGCCAGCAGGGAAACAGGGTTCAATCAGCCCCAGCATTTT. Amino acid sequence: CASRETGFNQPQHF.

J is TRBJ2-3 and V is TRBV7-3; 9 bases match TRBD2. Germline values: CDR1 SGHTA, CDR2 FQGTGA. CDR3 length: 14 amino acids. Unmatched junction bases numbered 1, after V lost 5 bases and J lost 1 base. The CDR3 region is CASSRGGGTDTQYF. The CDR3, as DNA: TGTGCCAGCAGCCGCGGGGGGGGCACAGATACGCAGTATTTT.

This clone was seen just once. J is TRBJ2-7 and V is TRBV28; 9 positions agree with TRBD2. CDR3 size: 15 residues. The germline gives CDR1 MDHEN, CDR2 SYDVKM. With 3 bases clipped from V and 4 bases from J, the junction kept 7 bases outside the gene matches. CDR3 in DNA: TGTGCCAGCAGTTTTCTAGCGGGGAGCGGTTACGAGCAGTACTTC. Residues: CASSFLAGSGYEQYF.

This chain joins TRBV5-1 and TRBJ2-5; possible D gene TRBD2, 5 bases. CDR1 SGHRS and CDR2 YFSETQ come from the germline V gene. The CDR3 sequence is 13 residues long. V shed 4 bases and J shed 5 bases, with 12 bases lying between them. CDR3 sequence (DNA): TGCGCCAGCAGCGTACCGAGGGCGGAGACCCAGTACTTC. Translation: CASSVPRAETQYF.

The chain employs TRBV7-2 and TRBJ1-3, with 7 bases aligning to TRBD1. The germline gives CDR1 SGHTA, CDR2 FQGNSA. The junction had 6 bases not matched to a gene; V was cut back by 7 bases and J by 3 bases. The CDR3 spans 14 residues. The CDR3: CASTSQGYGNTIYF. In DNA form, the CDR3 reads TGTGCCAGCACCTCACAGGGGTATGGAAACACCATATATTTT.

The gene calls are TRBV4-1 and TRBJ1-6; weak D call: TRBD1 (5 bases). Per the germline V gene, CDR1 is MGHRA and CDR2 is YSYEKL. CDR3 length: 14 amino acids. V lost 2 bases to trimming and J lost 10 bases, with 12 bases between them. CDR3 DNA: TGCGCCAGCAGCCAAACCCGGGGGACCTCACCCCTCCACTTT. As protein: CASSQTRGTSPLHF.

The genes are TRBV10-3 and TRBJ1-2; D not resolved. This CDR3 is built from 15 residues. With 6 bases removed from V and 6 bases from J, the gap between germline ends came to 20 bases. Germline-derived CDR1 and CDR2 are ENHRY and SYGVKD. The CDR3 sequence is CAISPRELGTNGYTF. CDR3 DNA: TGTGCCATCAGCCCGAGGGAATTGGGAACAAATGGCTACACCTTC.

The rearrangement links TRBV19 to TRBJ2-7, with 7 bases matching TRBD2. J was trimmed by 1 base and V by 6 bases; bases with no gene match: 9. This CDR3 comprises 15 residues. Germline CDR1 and CDR2: LNHDA and SQIVND (reference sequence). Written as DNA, the CDR3 is TGTGCCAGTAGGGCCGGCGGGAGCGAGTCCTACGAGCAGTACTTC. Its protein product is CASRAGGSESYEQYF.

The chain couples TRBV28 to TRBJ1-1; a possible D gene is TRBD1 (6 bases). This CDR3 has 13 amino acids. Germline loops: CDR1 MDHEN, CDR2 SYDVKM. Trimming cost V 7 bases and J 5 bases, with 14 bases left between them. CDR3 sequence: CASKIQGRTEAFF. The CDR3 bases are TGTGCCAGCAAGATACAGGGACGAACTGAAGCTTTCTTT. Combining the CDR3 with reference TRBV28 and TRBJ1-1 gives the whole variable domain DVKVTQSSRYLVKRTGEKVFLECVQDMDHENMFWYRQDPGLGLRLIYFSYDVKMKEKGDIPEGYSVSREKKERFSLILESASTNQTSMYLCASKIQGRTEAFFGQGTRLTVV.

The chain couples TRBV7-9 to TRBJ2-3, with 9 bases fitting TRBD2. V lost 3 bases and J lost 4; bases outside the gene matches: 2. Looked up from germline, CDR1 is SEHNR and CDR2 is FQNEAQ (reference sequence). This CDR3 has 14 residues. CDR3 bases: TGTGCCAGCAGCTTTAGCGGGAGATCAGATACGCAGTATTTT. This encodes CASSFSGRSDTQYF. The full variable domain, rest sourced from reference TRBV7-9 and TRBJ2-3, is DTGVSQNPRHKITKRGQNVTFRCDPISEHNRLYWYRQTLGQGPEFLTYFQNEAQLEKSRLLSDRFSAERPKGSFSTLEIQRTEQGDSAMYLCASSFSGRSDTQYFGPGTRLTVL.